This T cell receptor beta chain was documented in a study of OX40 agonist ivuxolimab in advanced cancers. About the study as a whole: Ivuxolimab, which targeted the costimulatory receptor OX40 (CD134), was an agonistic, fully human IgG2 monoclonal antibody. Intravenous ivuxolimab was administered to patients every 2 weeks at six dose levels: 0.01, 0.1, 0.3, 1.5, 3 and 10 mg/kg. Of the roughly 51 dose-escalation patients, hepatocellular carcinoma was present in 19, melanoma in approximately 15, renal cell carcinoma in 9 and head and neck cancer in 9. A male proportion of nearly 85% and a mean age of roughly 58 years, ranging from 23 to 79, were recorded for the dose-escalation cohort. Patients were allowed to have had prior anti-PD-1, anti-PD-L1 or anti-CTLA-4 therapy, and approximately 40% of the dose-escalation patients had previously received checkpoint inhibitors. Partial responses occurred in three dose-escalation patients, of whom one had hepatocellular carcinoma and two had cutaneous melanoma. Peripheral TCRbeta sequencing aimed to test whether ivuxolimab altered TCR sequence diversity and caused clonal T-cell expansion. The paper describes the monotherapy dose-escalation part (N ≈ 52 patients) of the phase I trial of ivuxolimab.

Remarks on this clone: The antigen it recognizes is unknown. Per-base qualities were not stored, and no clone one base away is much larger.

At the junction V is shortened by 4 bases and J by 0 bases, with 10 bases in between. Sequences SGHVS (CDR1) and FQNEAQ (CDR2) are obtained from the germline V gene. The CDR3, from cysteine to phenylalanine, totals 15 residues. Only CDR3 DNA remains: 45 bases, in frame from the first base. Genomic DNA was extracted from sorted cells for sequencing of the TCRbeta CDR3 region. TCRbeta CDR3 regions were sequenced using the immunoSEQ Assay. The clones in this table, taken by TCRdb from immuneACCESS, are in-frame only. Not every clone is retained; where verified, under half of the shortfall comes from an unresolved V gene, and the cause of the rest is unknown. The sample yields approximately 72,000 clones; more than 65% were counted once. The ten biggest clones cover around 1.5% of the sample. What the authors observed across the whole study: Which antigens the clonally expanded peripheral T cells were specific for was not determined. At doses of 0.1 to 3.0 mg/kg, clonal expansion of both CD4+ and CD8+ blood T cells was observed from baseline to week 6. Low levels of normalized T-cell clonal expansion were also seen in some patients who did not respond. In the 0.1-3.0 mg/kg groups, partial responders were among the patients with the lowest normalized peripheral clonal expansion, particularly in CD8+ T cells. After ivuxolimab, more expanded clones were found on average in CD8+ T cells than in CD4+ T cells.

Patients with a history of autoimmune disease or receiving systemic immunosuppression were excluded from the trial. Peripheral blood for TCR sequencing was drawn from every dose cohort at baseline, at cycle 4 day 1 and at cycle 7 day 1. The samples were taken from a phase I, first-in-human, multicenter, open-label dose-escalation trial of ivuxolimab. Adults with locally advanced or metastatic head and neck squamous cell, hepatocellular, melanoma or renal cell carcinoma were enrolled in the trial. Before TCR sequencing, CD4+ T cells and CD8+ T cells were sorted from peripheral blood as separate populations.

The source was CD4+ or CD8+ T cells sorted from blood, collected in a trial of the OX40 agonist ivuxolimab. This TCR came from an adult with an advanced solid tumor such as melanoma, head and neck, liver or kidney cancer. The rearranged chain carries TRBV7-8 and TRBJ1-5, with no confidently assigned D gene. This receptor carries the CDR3 CASSSAPTSNQPQHF. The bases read TGTGCCAGCAGCTCTGCCCCCACTAGCAATCAGCCCCAGCATTTT.